This is a list of T cell receptor beta chains from one sample in a study of cytomegalovirus exposure and HLA in healthy donors. Libraries were prepared by immunoSEQ multiplex PCR; TCRdb keeps only in-frame clonotypes and omits some of them. The repertoire holds roughly 190,000 clones, with roughly 80% as singletons. The sequenced material came from PBMCs. These receptor sequences come from a man aged 45-65 years in good health and CMV-seronegative. Each CDR3 is given with its conserved first and last residue. D genes are given only for firm matches. For some rows the clone size is stated as once, few or many, or as a class when expanded; others skip it.

TRBV5-1,TRBD1,NA,TRBJ1-1,TGCGCCAGCAGCCAAGGGGACAGGTCATCGAACACTGAAGCTTTCTTT,CASSQGDRSSNTEAFF
TRBV18,NA,NA,TRBJ1-1,TGTGCCAGCTCACCCGACATAGGGGGAAAAGGGACTGAAGCTTTCTTT,CASSPDIGGKGTEAFF
TRBV5-8,NA,once,TRBJ2-5,TGTGCCAGCAGCTTCATCTTTCTAGGGAGCAAAGAGACCCAGTACTTC,CASSFIFLGSKETQYF
TRBV18,NA,NA,TRBJ2-1,TGTGCCAGCTCACCGGATGACAGGGACTGGAGTGAGCAGTTCTTC,CASSPDDRDWSEQFF
TRBV18,NA,NA,TRBJ2-7,TGTGCCAGCTCCCCGGAGAGGGTAGTAAACGAGCAGTACTTC,CASSPERVVNEQYF
TRBV6-1,TRBD1,NA,TRBJ1-2,TGTGCCAGCAGGGCTACAGGGGACGAGAGAGGCTACACCTTC,CASRATGDERGYTF
TRBV6-5,NA,NA,TRBJ2-1,TGTGCCAGCAGTTACTCGAGTGAGGAGCAGTTCTTC,CASSYSSEEQFF
TRBV20-1,NA,once,TRBJ1-2,TGCAGTGCTAGAGAGATGAGGGACTACACCTTC,CSAREMRDYTF
TRBV7-2,NA,NA,TRBJ2-1,TGTGCCAGCAGCTTTCTAGCCCGTGAGCAGTTCTTC,CASSFLAREQFF
TRBV7-2,NA,NA,TRBJ1-4,TGTGCCAGCAGCTTATATGCTAATGAAAAACTGTTTTTT,CASSLYANEKLFF
TRBV27,NA,NA,TRBJ1-5,TGTGCCAGCAGTCCCGCGGACAGTATACCCCTGCCCCAGCATTTT,CASSPADSIPLPQHF
TRBV5-6,NA,NA,TRBJ2-7,TGTGCCAGCAGCGCCGGGGGTTACGAGCAGTACTTC,CASSAGGYEQYF
TRBV4-2,NA,NA,TRBJ1-2,TGTGCCAGCAGCCAAGTTCTGGAGTTATCGTTCTACACCTTC,CASSQVLELSFYTF
TRBV4-1,TRBD1,NA,TRBJ1-5,TGCGCCAGCAGCATTAACGACAGGGGTGGTCAGCCCCAGCATTTT,CASSINDRGGQPQHF
TRBV14,TRBD1,few,TRBJ2-7,TGTGCCAGCAGCCAGGGGAGAGGACAGGGGGCGGCCGAGCAGTACTTC,CASSQGRGQGAAEQYF
TRBV5-1,TRBD1,few,TRBJ2-1,TGCGCCAGCAGCTCGGACAGGGGTGAAAGGAACAATGAGCAGTTCTTC,CASSSDRGERNNEQFF
TRBV7-9,TRBD1,NA,TRBJ1-3,TGTGCCAGCAGTTCGGGACAGCACTCTGGAAACACCATATATTTT,CASSSGQHSGNTIYF
TRBV15,TRBD2,NA,TRBJ2-5,TGTGCCACCAGCAGACCGACTAGCGGGGGCCGGCTGGCCCAGTACTTC,CATSRPTSGGRLAQYF
TRBV9,NA,NA,TRBJ2-1,TGTGCCAGCAGCGTGAGAGGGTCGGCGGGGGCCTTTGACAATGAGCAGTTCTTC,CASSVRGSAGAFDNEQFF
TRBV30,NA,once,TRBJ1-5,TGTGCCTGGACGGCGGGGATGAGCAATCAGCCCCAGCATTTT,CAWTAGMSNQPQHF
TRBV19,TRBD1,NA,TRBJ1-1,TGTGCCAGTAGTGGACGACAGGGGGGCACTGAAGCTTTCTTT,CASSGRQGGTEAFF
TRBV30,TRBD2,NA,TRBJ2-5,TGTGCCTGGAGTAGTAGCGGGGGAGAGACCCAGTACTTC,CAWSSSGGETQYF
TRBV10-3,TRBD2,NA,TRBJ2-3,TGTGCCATCCGTGGGGGGGGTGGCACAGATACGCAGTATTTT,CAIRGGGGTDTQYF
TRBV4-3,NA,NA,TRBJ2-3,TGCGCCAGCAGCCAAGTGGTGAGGGGGGGCGGGGGCACAGATACGCAGTATTTT,CASSQVVRGGGGTDTQYF
TRBV27,TRBD1,NA,TRBJ1-1,TGTGCCAGCAGTTTATCGAAATGGGGGACAGGGGGCTCTGAAGCTTTCTTT,CASSLSKWGTGGSEAFF
TRBV5-1,NA,NA,TRBJ1-5,TGCGCCAGCAGCCCGGGGGGCAGGGCGGATCAGCCCCAGCATTTT,CASSPGGRADQPQHF
TRBV9,TRBD2,NA,TRBJ2-7,TGTGCCAGCAGCGTAGACCAGCGGGGGTTATTCGAGCAGTACTTC,CASSVDQRGLFEQYF
TRBV25-1,TRBD1,few,TRBJ1-1,TGTGCCAGCAGTGATACCGGGACAGGGGATACTGAAGCTTTCTTT,CASSDTGTGDTEAFF
TRBV5-1,NA,NA,TRBJ2-7,TGCGCCAGCAGCTCCGGGACTGGGGCCTACGAGCAGTACTTC,CASSSGTGAYEQYF
TRBV11-2,TRBD1,NA,TRBJ1-1,TGTGCCAGCAGCTTTGACAGGGAGAACACTGAAGCTTTCTTT,CASSFDRENTEAFF
TRBV6-1,TRBD1,NA,TRBJ2-2,TGTGCCGGCCACCGGGACAGGGCCGCCGGGGAGCTGTTTTTT,CAGHRDRAAGELFF
TRBV5-1,NA,NA,TRBJ2-2,TGCGCCAGCAGCTTGCGAGCGGTTGGGACCGGGGAGCTGTTTTTT,CASSLRAVGTGELFF
TRBV9,NA,NA,TRBJ1-5,TGTGCCAGCAGCCCCCTTTTCACCCGCGCCGCCCGCCGGCCCCAGCATTTT,CASSPLFTRAARRPQHF
TRBV6-5,NA,once,TRBJ1-1,TGTGCCAGCAGTTTCTCCTCAGTAACTGAAGCTTTCTTT,CASSFSSVTEAFF
TRBV4-1,TRBD1,few,TRBJ1-1,TGCGCCAGCAGCCAAACTGACAGGGGAGGGGACACTGAAGCTTTCTTT,CASSQTDRGGDTEAFF
TRBV5-1,NA,NA,TRBJ2-1,TGCGCCAGCAGCCCCGCTGGGAGGAGCTCCTACAATGAGCAGTTCTTC,CASSPAGRSSYNEQFF
TRBV29-1,TRBD1,NA,TRBJ1-2,TGCAGCACCCAGACAGGGCACGGCTACACCTTC,CSTQTGHGYTF
TRBV7-2,TRBD1,NA,TRBJ2-7,TGTGCCAGCAGCTTCCGTCCGGGACAGGAAACCTACGAGCAGTACTTC,CASSFRPGQETYEQYF
TRBV7-2,NA,NA,TRBJ2-7,TGTGCCAGCAGCACTCAAGGGGGGGGAACCTACGAGCAGTACTTC,CASSTQGGGTYEQYF
TRBV18,NA,NA,TRBJ1-1,TGTGCCAGCTCGGCTAACAGCCAGAACACTGAAGCTTTCTTT,CASSANSQNTEAFF
TRBV5-1,NA,NA,TRBJ2-5,TGCGCCAGCGGCCGGGGGGGACAGGGTGAAGAGACCCAGTACTTC,CASGRGGQGEETQYF
TRBV7-6,TRBD1,once,TRBJ2-7,TGTGCCAGCAGCCAAACCACTAGAAGGACAGGGCGGTTAAACGAGCAGTACTTC,CASSQTTRRTGRLNEQYF
TRBV27,TRBD1,NA,TRBJ2-1,TGTGCCAGCAGCCGGGACAGGTACAATGAGCAGTTCTTC,CASSRDRYNEQFF